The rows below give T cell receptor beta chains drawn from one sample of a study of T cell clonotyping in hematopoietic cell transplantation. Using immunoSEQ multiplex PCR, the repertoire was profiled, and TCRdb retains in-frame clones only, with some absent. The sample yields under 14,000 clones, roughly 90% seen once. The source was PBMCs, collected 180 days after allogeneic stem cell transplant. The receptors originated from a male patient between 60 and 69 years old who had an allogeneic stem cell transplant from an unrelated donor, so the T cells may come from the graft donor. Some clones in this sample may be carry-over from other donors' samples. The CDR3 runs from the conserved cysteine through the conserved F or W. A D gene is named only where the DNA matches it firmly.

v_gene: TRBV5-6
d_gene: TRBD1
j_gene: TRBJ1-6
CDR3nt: TGTGCCAGCAGCAAAACAGGGGTTAATTCACCCCTCCACTTT
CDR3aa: CASSKTGVNSPLHF

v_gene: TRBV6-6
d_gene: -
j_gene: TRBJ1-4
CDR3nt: TGTGCCAGCAGCTATACAACAGGGAGCGCTGAAAAACTGTTTTTT
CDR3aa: CASSYTTGSAEKLFF

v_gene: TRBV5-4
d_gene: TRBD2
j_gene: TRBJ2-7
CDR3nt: TGTGCCAGCAGCTCGGGGACTAGCCGGGTCTACGAGCAGTACTTC
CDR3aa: CASSSGTSRVYEQYF

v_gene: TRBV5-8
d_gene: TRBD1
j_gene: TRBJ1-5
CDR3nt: TGTGCCAGCAGCGCACCGCCCGGACAGGGGAATCAGCCCCAGCATTTT
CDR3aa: CASSAPPGQGNQPQHF

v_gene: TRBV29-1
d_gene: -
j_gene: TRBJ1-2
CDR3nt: TGCAGCGTTGAGTACGGTTCTAACTATGGCTACACCTTC
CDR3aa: CSVEYGSNYGYTF

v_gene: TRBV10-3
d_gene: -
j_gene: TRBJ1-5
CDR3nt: TGTGCCATCAGTGAGACAGGTGTAAATCAGCCCCAGCATTTT
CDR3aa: CAISETGVNQPQHF

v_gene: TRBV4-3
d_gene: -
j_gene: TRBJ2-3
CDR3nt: TGCGCCAGCAGCCAAGCGGGGGGCCCCCTTAGCACAGATACGCAGTATTTT
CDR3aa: CASSQAGGPLSTDTQYF

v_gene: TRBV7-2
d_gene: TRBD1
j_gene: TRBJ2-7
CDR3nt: TGTGCCAGCAGCTTAGCGGCAGGGGGCAACTACGAGCAGTACTTC
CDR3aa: CASSLAAGGNYEQYF

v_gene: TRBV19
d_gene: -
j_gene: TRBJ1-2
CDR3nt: TGTGCCAGTAGTGTCCTCGACAGAGATTGGGGCTACACCTTC
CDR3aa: CASSVLDRDWGYTF

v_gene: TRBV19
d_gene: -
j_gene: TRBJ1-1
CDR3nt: TGTGCCAGTAGTAGGGCAGGTGGAACTCTTGAAGCTTTCTTT
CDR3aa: CASSRAGGTLEAFF

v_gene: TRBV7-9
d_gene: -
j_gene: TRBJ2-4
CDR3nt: TGTGCCAGCAGCTTAAGGGACAACGGAGCCAAAAACATTCAGTACTTC
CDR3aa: CASSLRDNGAKNIQYF